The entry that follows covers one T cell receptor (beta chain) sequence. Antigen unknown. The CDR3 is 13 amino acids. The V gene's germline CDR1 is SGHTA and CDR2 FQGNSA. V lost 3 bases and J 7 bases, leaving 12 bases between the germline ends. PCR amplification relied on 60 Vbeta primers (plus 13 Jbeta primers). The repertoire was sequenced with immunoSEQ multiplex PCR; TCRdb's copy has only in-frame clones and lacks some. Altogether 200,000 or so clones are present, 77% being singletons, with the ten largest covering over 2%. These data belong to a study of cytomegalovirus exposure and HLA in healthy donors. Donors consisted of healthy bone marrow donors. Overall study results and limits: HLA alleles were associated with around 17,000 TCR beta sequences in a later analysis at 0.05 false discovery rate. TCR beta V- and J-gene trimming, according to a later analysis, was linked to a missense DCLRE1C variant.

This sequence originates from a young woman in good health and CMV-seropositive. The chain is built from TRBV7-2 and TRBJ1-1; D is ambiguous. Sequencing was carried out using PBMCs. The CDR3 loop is CASSFLPRYEAFF. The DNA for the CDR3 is TGTGCCAGCAGCTTTTTGCCGAGATATGAAGCTTTCTTT.